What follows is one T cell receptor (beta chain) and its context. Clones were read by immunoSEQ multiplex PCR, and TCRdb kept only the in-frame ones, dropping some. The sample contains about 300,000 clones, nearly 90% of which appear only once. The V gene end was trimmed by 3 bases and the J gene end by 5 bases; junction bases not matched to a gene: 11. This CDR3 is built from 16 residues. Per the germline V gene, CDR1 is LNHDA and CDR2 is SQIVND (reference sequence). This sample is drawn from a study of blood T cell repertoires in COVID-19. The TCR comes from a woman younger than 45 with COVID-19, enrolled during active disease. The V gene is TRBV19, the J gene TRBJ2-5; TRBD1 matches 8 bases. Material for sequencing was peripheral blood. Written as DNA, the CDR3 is TGTGCCAGTAGTATGGGCTCCGGACAGGGTTCGGAGACCCAGTACTTC. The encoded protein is CASSMGSGQGSETQYF.